This TCR beta chain was sequenced for a study of blood T cell repertoires in COVID-19. On the study more broadly: Some COVID-19 samples were acute and others convalescent; all came from the United States, Italy and Spain. T cells, B-cell-depleted T cells, or PBMCs supplied cDNA or gDNA.

This clone was counted between two and nine times. V lost 5 bases to trimming and J lost 0 bases; unmatched junction nucleotides: 10. From germline, CDR1 is SGHAT and CDR2 FQNNGV. This CDR3 contains 17 residues. Original analysis: From reference gene primer amplification, estimates of nucleated cell counts were derived. Libraries were prepared by immunoSEQ multiplex PCR; TCRdb keeps only in-frame clonotypes and omits some of them. V and J calls and clone size are as listed in that table; D and trimming were resolved from the DNA. The profile shows about 140,000 clones, roughly 73% of them singletons. The TCR sequence derives from a woman between 45 and 65 years old with active or convalescent COVID-19. Sequencing was carried out using peripheral blood. This sequence joins TRBV11-2 and TRBJ1-3, with 7 bases lining up with TRBD1. In DNA, the CDR3 is TGTGCCAGCAGCAGAGGAAGGGGACAGCGCTCTGGAAACACCATATATTTT. Translated: CASSRGRGQRSGNTIYF.